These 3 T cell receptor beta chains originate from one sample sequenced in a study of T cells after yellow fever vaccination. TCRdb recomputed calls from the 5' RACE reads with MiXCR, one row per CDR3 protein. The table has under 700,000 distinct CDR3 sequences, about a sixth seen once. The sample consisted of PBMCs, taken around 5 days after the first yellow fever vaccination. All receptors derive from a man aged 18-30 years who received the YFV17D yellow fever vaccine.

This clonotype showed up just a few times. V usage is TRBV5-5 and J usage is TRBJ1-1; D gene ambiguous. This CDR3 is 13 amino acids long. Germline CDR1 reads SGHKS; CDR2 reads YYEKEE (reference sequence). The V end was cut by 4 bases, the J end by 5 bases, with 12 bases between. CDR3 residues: CASSPWPATEAFF. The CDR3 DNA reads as TGTGCCAGCAGCCCATGGCCGGCTACTGAAGCTTTCTTT.

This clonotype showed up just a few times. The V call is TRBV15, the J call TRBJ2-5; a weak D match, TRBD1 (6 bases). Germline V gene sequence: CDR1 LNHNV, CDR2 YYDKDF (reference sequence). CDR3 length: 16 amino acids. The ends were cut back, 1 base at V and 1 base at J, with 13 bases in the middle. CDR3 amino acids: CATSRGMDSRQETQYF. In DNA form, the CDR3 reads TGTGCCACCAGCAGAGGAATGGACAGCCGCCAAGAGACCCAGTACTTC.

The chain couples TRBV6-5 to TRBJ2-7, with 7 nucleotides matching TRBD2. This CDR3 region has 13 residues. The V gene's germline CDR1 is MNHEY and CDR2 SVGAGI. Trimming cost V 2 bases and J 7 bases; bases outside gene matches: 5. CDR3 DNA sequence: TGTGCCAGCAGTTACGCCCAGCGGGGTGAGCAGTACGTC. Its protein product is CASSYAQRGEQYV.